The 26 T cell receptor beta chains below all came from one sample that was sequenced in a study of blood T cell repertoires in COVID-19. Clones were read by immunoSEQ multiplex PCR, and TCRdb kept only the in-frame ones, dropping some. This repertoire shows roughly 410,000 clones, 89% found once; its top ten account for roughly 1.6%. The sequenced sample was peripheral blood. The source is a woman in her thirties or forties with COVID-19, enrolled during active disease.

V gene TRBV24-1 combines with J gene TRBJ2-3, with D possibly matching TRBD1 (5 bases). The CDR3 is made up of 16 amino acids. Trimming removed 1 base at V and 1 base at J, with 11 bases between. Germline V gene lookup returns CDR1 KGHDR and CDR2 SFDVKD. For the CDR3, the DNA is TGTGCCACCAGTGATTTTAGGGGCTCGGGCACAGATACGCAGTATTTT. It codes for CATSDFRGSGTDTQYF.

Here the CDR3 DNA reads TGTGCCAGCCGGAGGTGGGACTTGAACACTGAAGCTTTCTTT. It specifies CASRRWDLNTEAFF. The chain recombines TRBV6-5 with TRBJ1-1; D might be TRBD1 (5 bases). Trimming shortened V by 8 bases and J by 0 bases, and 13 bases separated the two germline ends. The CDR3 covers 14 residues. Germline assignment: CDR1 MNHEY and CDR2 SVGAGI.

This clone was counted only a few times. The CDR3, as DNA: TGTGCCAGCAGCAAACCCTTACAGGGTCCCTATGGCTACACCTTC. Translating it yields CASSKPLQGPYGYTF. The chain links TRBV7-9 to TRBJ1-2; D might be TRBD1 (6 bases). The CDR3 sequence is 15 residues long. Trimming cost V 5 bases and J 4 bases, with 17 bases left between them. Germline CDR1 reads SEHNR; CDR2 reads FQNEAQ (reference sequence).

The V call is TRBV4-1, the J call TRBJ1-5; 10 bases line up with TRBD1. V lost 3 bases, J lost 2 bases, and 4 bases stayed unmatched. The CDR3 has 16 amino acids. Germline V gene data show CDR1 as MGHRA and CDR2 as YSYEKL. In DNA form, the CDR3 reads TGCGCCAGCAGCCATGCCGGGACAGGGGGCAATCAGCCCCAGCATTTT. Translation gives CASSHAGTGGNQPQHF.

The V gene is TRBV7-5, the J gene TRBJ1-6. TRBV7-5 is flagged as a pseudogene. The CDR3 contains 17 residues. The CDR3: CARRNRGGWRGNSPLHF. CDR3 nucleotide sequence: TGTGCCAGAAGGAATCGGGGGGGTTGGAGGGGTAATTCACCCCTCCACTTT.

This chain connects TRBV15 to TRBJ1-4, with D maybe TRBD1 (5 bases). Deletions cut 5 bases from V and 0 bases from J, with 10 bases between. Per the germline V gene, CDR1 is LNHNV and CDR2 is YYDKDF (reference sequence). This CDR3 has 15 residues. The chain's CDR3 is CATSVQVATNEKLFF. The CDR3 nucleotides are TGTGCCACCAGCGTACAGGTTGCAACTAATGAAAAACTGTTTTTT.

The CDR3 DNA is TGTGCCAGCAGGGGACCGGGACAGGGGTTAGCTAATGAAAAACTGTTTTTT. It codes for CASRGPGQGLANEKLFF. V is TRBV2 and J is TRBJ1-4; TRBD1 matches at 10 bases. In germline, CDR1 is SNHLY, CDR2 FYNNEI. The CDR3 has 17 residues. V shed 6 bases, J shed 3 bases, and the junction held 10 bases outside the gene matches. Filled out from reference TRBV2 and TRBJ1-4, the complete variable domain reads EPEVTQTPSHQVTQMGQEVILRCVPISNHLYFYWYRQILGQKVEFLVSFYNNEISEKSEIFDDQFSVERPDGSNFTLKIRSTKLEDSAMYFCASRGPGQGLANEKLFFGSGTQLSVL.

The rearrangement links TRBV9 to TRBJ2-1; TRBD2 matches at 12 bases. The J segment lost 4 bases and the V segment lost 3 bases, leaving 5 bases of the junction unmatched. Germline V lookup: CDR1 SGDLS, CDR2 YYNGEE. The CDR3 contains 16 residues. The CDR3 DNA reads as TGTGCCAGCAGCGCCAGACTAGCGGGGGATTACAATGAGCAGTTCTTC. This codes for CASSARLAGDYNEQFF.

The chain joins TRBV5-1 to TRBJ2-7; 7 bases align to TRBD1. Per germline, CDR1 SGHRS and CDR2 YFSETQ. The CDR3 spans 16 residues. V was pared by 0 bases and J by 2 bases, with 8 bases of the junction left unmatched. The CDR3 loop reads CASSLGRTGGTYEQYF. CDR3 sequence (DNA): TGCGCCAGCAGCTTGGGGCGGACAGGTGGGACCTACGAGCAGTACTTC.

Details on this clone: At the DNA level, this CDR3 is encoded by other sequences in the same sample as well. This rearrangement joins TRBV27 to TRBJ1-2; no clear D gene. Between the trimmed V and J ends, which lost 3 bases and 0 bases, there was a span of 5 bases. The CDR3 totals 13 residues. Germline CDR1 reads MNHEY; CDR2 reads SMNVEV (reference sequence). DNA for the CDR3: TGTGCCAGCAGTTTTGGGCCTAACTATGGCTACACCTTC. This gives the protein CASSFGPNYGYTF.

The chain joins TRBV11-2 to TRBJ2-5, with 12 bases lining up with TRBD2. CDR3 length: 16 amino acids. V lost 5 bases to trimming and J lost 5 bases; unmatched junction nucleotides: 9. Germline V CDR1 and CDR2: SGHAT, FQNNGV. The CDR3 DNA reads as TGTGCCAGCAGCCCGGTAGGACTAGCGGGATGGGAGACCCAGTACTTC. Translated, it gives CASSPVGLAGWETQYF.

The J gene is TRBJ2-2, the V gene TRBV7-2; TRBD2 agrees at 9 bases. Germline V lookup: CDR1 SGHTA, CDR2 FQGNSA. This CDR3 region has 17 residues. The ends lost 5 bases at V and 3 bases at J; junction bases unmatched: 10. CDR3 amino acids: CASSTERLAGYTGELFF. DNA of the CDR3: TGTGCCAGCAGCACAGAACGTCTAGCGGGGTACACCGGGGAGCTGTTTTTT. Variable domain in full (rest from reference TRBV7-2 and TRBJ2-2): GAGVSQSPSNKVTEKGKDVELRCDPISGHTALYWYRQSLGQGLEFLIYFQGNSAPDKSGLPSDRFSAERTGGSVSTLTIQRTQQEDSAVYLCASSTERLAGYTGELFFGEGSRLTVL.

This clone was observed a few times. The rearrangement joins TRBV7-8 to TRBJ1-6; D ambiguous. This CDR3 is 15 amino acids long. With 3 bases removed from V and 8 bases from J, the gap between germline ends came to 14 bases. The V gene's germline CDR1 is SGHVS and CDR2 FQNEAQ. CDR3 in DNA: TGTGCCAGCAGCTTTAAGGAGGGAGACGATTCACCCCTCCACTTT. Translated, it gives CASSFKEGDDSPLHF.

The V gene is TRBV5-1, the J gene TRBJ2-7; TRBD1 matches 7 bases. This CDR3 has 15 amino acids. Looked up from germline, CDR1 is SGHRS and CDR2 is YFSETQ. V shed 3 bases, J shed 2 bases, and the junction held 8 bases outside the gene matches. The CDR3 coding sequence is TGCGCCAGCAGCTGGACAGGTGGGCCTGCCTACGAGCAGTACTTC. Its protein product is CASSWTGGPAYEQYF.

The gene calls are TRBV3-1 (or the pseudogene TRBV3-2) and TRBJ1-1, with D tentatively TRBD1 (6 bases). Trimming shortened V by 1 base and J by 0 bases, and 12 bases separated the two germline ends. The CDR3 totals 16 residues. Germline assignment: CDR1 LGHDT and CDR2 YNNKEL (reference sequence). Here the CDR3 reads CASSQGPAGVNTEAFF. CDR3 coding DNA: TGTGCCAGCAGCCAAGGACCAGCAGGGGTGAACACTGAAGCTTTCTTT.

The chain employs TRBV10-3 and TRBJ1-1; TRBD1 aligns across 8 bases. The CDR3 loop spans 14 amino acids. The germline V gene encodes CDR1 ENHRY and CDR2 SYGVKD. V shed 6 bases, J shed 3 bases, and the junction held 6 bases outside the gene matches. This CDR3 is CAIRAGGGHTEAFF. The CDR3 bases are TGTGCCATCAGGGCAGGGGGCGGACACACTGAAGCTTTCTTT.

The CDR3 sequence: CASSPRENSPLHF. CDR3 nucleotide sequence: TGTGCCAGCAGTCCTCGGGAAAATTCACCCCTCCACTTT. V and J are TRBV12-3 or TRBV12-4 and TRBJ1-6; D is unclear. This CDR3 spans 13 amino acids. Deletions cut 5 bases from V and 7 bases from J, with 9 bases between.

The V and J genes are TRBV9 and TRBJ2-5; perhaps TRBD1 as D (6 bases). The CDR3 totals 15 residues. The V end lost 0 bases, the J end lost 2 bases, and 11 bases lay between the germline ends. The germline V gene has CDR1 SGDLS and CDR2 YYNGEE. The CDR3 region has the DNA TGTGCCAGCAGCGTAGCTGGGGGCCTTCAAGAGACCCAGTACTTC. Amino acids: CASSVAGGLQETQYF. The full variable domain, its missing parts supplied by reference TRBV9 and TRBJ2-5, is DSGVTQTPKHLITATGQRVTLRCSPRSGDLSVYWYQQSLDQGLQFLIQYYNGEERAKGNILERFSAQQFPDLHSELNLSSLELGDSALYFCASSVAGGLQETQYFGPGTRLLVL.

The chain is built from TRBV4-1 and TRBJ2-2; 8 positions agree with TRBD1. The CDR3 loop spans 15 amino acids. Trimming at V came to 4 bases and at J to 5 bases, leaving 6 bases not matched to a gene. CDR1 MGHRA and CDR2 YSYEKL come from the germline V gene. The CDR3 here is CASSPDRVGTGELFF. For the CDR3, the DNA is TGCGCCAGCAGCCCGGACAGGGTCGGGACCGGGGAGCTGTTTTTT.

The V gene is TRBV9, the J gene TRBJ1-1; 8 positions match TRBD1. Losses at the gene ends were 4 bases for V and 5 bases for J; bases not matched to a gene: 13. The CDR3 consists of 16 residues. The V gene's germline CDR1 is SGDLS and CDR2 YYNGEE. The CDR3 DNA reads as TGTGCCAGCAGCCGGCGAATAACAGGGGGAGGAACTGAAGCTTTCTTT. The encoded protein is CASSRRITGGGTEAFF. The entire variable domain, with the rest obtained from reference TRBV9 and TRBJ1-1, is as follows: DSGVTQTPKHLITATGQRVTLRCSPRSGDLSVYWYQQSLDQGLQFLIQYYNGEERAKGNILERFSAQQFPDLHSELNLSSLELGDSALYFCASSRRITGGGTEAFFGQGTRLTVV.

The rearrangement links TRBV7-3 to TRBJ2-3, with 11 bases identical to TRBD2. This CDR3 spans 14 amino acids. With V trimmed by 7 bases and J by 6 bases, 6 bases remained unmatched. The V gene's germline CDR1 is SGHTA and CDR2 FQGTGA. The CDR3 coding sequence is TGTGCCAGCACTAGCGGGGGGCCTGGGGATACGCAGTATTTT. As protein: CASTSGGPGDTQYF.

V is TRBV11-2 and J is TRBJ2-7, with TRBD1 as a possible D gene (6 bases). The length of the CDR3 is 16 residues. Germline V lookup: CDR1 SGHAT, CDR2 FQNNGV. V was pared by 1 base and J by 3 bases, with 16 bases between. In nucleotides, the CDR3 is TGTGCCAGCAGCTTAGGACCGGGCCTAGGGGGCTACGAGCAGTACTTC. Translation: CASSLGPGLGGYEQYF. The variable domain in full, with the rest retrieved from reference TRBV11-2 and TRBJ2-7, is EAGVAQSPRYKIIEKRQSVAFWCNPISGHATLYWYQQILGQGPKLLIQFQNNGVVDDSQLPKDRFSAERLKGVDSTLKIQPAKLEDSAVYLCASSLGPGLGGYEQYFGPGTRLTVT.

This chain links TRBV29-1 with TRBJ1-1; 7 bases map to TRBD1. Germline CDR1 is SQVTM and CDR2 is ANQGSEA. Losses at the gene ends were 7 bases for V and 1 base for J; bases not matched to a gene: 6. The CDR3 loop spans 13 amino acids. The CDR3 region is CSGLTGWNTEAFF. Here the CDR3 DNA reads TGCAGCGGCCTGACAGGGTGGAACACTGAAGCTTTCTTT.

This clone was found a few times. CDR3 sequence: CASSRSGYYGYTF. In DNA form, the CDR3 reads TGTGCCAGCAGTCGATCGGGGTACTATGGCTACACCTTC. The chain uses TRBV2 and TRBJ1-2; D not resolved. Per the germline V gene, CDR1 is SNHLY and CDR2 is FYNNEI. Deletions cut 5 bases from V and 3 bases from J, with 10 bases between. The CDR3 covers 13 residues.

The V and J genes are TRBV28 and TRBJ2-7; no clear D. The CDR3 sequence is 15 residues long. Trimming pared 6 bases from V and 0 bases from J, leaving 15 bases between. Germline V gives CDR1 MDHEN, CDR2 SYDVKM. The CDR3 DNA reads TGTGCCAGCAGGTCCATTGTCGGCGGCTCCTACGAGCAGTACTTC. Protein: CASRSIVGGSYEQYF. Full variable domain (rest looked up from reference TRBV28 and TRBJ2-7): DVKVTQSSRYLVKRTGEKVFLECVQDMDHENMFWYRQDPGLGLRLIYFSYDVKMKEKGDIPEGYSVSREKKERFSLILESASTNQTSMYLCASRSIVGGSYEQYFGPGTRLTVT.

The V gene is TRBV24-1, the J gene TRBJ2-4, with D hard to call. Germline CDR1 and CDR2: KGHDR and SFDVKD. The ends were cut back, 9 bases at V and 0 bases at J, with 14 bases in the middle. This CDR3 contains 15 residues. The CDR3 region is CATRQYALAKNIQYF. The CDR3 DNA is TGTGCCACCCGCCAATACGCACTAGCCAAAAACATTCAGTACTTC.